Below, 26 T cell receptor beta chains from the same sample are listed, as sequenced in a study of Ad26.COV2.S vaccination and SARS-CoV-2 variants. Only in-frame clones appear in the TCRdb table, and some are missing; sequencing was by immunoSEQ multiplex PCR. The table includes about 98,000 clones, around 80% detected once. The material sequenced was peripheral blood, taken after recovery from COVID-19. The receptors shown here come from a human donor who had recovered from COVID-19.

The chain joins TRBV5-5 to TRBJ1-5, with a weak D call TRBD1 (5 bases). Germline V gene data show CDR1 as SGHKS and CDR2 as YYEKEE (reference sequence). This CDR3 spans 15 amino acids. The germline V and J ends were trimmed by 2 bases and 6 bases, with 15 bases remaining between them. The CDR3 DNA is TGTGCCAGCAGCTTCTCTCAGGGAATAGCTCAGCCCCAGCATTTT. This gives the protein CASSFSQGIAQPQHF.

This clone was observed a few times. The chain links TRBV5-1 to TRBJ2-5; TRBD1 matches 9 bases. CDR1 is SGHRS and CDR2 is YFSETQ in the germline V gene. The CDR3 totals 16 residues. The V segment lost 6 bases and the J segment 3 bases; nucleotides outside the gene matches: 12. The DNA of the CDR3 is TGCGCCAGCACCTGGAGTGGGACAGGGTTGGAAGAGACCCAGTACTTC. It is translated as CASTWSGTGLEETQYF.

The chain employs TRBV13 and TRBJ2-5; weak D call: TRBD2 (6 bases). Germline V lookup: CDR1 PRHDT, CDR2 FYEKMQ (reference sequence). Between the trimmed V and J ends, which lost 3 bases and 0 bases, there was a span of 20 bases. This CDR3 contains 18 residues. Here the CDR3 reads CASSFGGLDVQDQETQYF. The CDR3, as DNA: TGTGCCAGCAGCTTCGGGGGACTTGATGTTCAGGACCAAGAGACCCAGTACTTC.

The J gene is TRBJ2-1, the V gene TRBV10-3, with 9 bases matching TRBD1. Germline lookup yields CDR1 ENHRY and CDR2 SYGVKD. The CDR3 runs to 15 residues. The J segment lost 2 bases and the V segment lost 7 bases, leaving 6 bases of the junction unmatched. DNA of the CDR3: TGTGCCATCAAGTCGACAGGGGGAACCTACAATGAGCAGTTCTTC. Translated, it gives CAIKSTGGTYNEQFF.

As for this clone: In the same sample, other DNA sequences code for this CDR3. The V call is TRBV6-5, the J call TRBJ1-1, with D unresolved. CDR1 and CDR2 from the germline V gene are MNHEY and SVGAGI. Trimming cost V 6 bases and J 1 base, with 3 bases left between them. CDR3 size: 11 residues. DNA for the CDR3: TGTGCCAGCAGGGAGAACACTGAAGCTTTCTTT. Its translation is CASRENTEAFF.

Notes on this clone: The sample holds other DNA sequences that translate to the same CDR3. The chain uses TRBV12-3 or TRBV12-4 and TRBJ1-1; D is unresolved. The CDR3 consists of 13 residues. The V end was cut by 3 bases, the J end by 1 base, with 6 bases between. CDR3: CASSFLTNTEAFF. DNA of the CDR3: TGTGCCAGCAGTTTTTTAACGAACACTGAAGCTTTCTTT.

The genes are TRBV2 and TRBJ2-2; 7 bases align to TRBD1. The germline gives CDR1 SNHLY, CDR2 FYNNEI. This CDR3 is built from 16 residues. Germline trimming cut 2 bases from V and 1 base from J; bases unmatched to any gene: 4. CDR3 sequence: CASSERGRKNTGELFF. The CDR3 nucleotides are TGTGCCAGCAGTGAAAGGGGGCGTAAGAACACCGGGGAGCTGTTTTTT.

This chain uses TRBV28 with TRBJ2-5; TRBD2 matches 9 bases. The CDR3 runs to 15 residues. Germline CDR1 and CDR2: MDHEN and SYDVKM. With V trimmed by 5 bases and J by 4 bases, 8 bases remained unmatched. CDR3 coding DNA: TGTGCCAGCAGTCTGACTTATAGCGGGGGAGAGACCCAGTACTTC. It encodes CASSLTYSGGETQYF. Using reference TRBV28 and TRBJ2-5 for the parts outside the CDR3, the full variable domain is DVKVTQSSRYLVKRTGEKVFLECVQDMDHENMFWYRQDPGLGLRLIYFSYDVKMKEKGDIPEGYSVSREKKERFSLILESASTNQTSMYLCASSLTYSGGETQYFGPGTRLLVL.

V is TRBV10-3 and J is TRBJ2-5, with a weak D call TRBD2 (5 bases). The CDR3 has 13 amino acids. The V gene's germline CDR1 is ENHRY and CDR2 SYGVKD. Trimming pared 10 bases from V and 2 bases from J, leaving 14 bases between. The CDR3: CATTGSPQETQYF. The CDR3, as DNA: TGTGCCACCACGGGGAGTCCACAAGAGACCCAGTACTTC.

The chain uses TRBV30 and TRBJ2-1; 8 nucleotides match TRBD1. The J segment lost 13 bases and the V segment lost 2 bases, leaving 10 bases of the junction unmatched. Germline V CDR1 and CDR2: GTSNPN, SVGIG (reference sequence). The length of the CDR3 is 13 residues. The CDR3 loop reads CAWSPRGRILQFF. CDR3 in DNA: TGTGCCTGGAGTCCCAGGGGGCGTATTCTTCAGTTCTTC.

CDR3 DNA: TGTGCCAGCAGCAGAAGCGGGAACTACAATGAGCAGTTCTTC. It specifies CASSRSGNYNEQFF. The chain uses TRBV5-5 and TRBJ2-1, with TRBD2 identical over 7 bases. CDR3 length: 14 residues. With V trimmed by 4 bases and J by 3 bases, 4 bases remained unmatched. Germline loops: CDR1 SGHKS, CDR2 YYEKEE (reference sequence).

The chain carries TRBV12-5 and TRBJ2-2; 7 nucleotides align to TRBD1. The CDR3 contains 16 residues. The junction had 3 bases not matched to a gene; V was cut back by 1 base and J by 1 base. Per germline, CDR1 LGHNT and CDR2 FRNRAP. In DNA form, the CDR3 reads TGTGCTAGTGGTTTGGGACAGGGAAGGAACACCGGGGAGCTGTTTTTT. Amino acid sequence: CASGLGQGRNTGELFF.

The CDR3 DNA follows: TGTGCCAGCAGTTACGGTGGCGGAAGCTCTGGAAACACCATATATTTT. This gives the protein CASSYGGGSSGNTIYF. The chain uses TRBV6-6 and TRBJ1-3; D gene uncertain. The CDR3 spans 16 residues. CDR1 MNHNY and CDR2 SVGAGI come from the germline V gene (reference sequence). Trimming took 2 bases from V and 0 from J, leaving 11 bases between them.

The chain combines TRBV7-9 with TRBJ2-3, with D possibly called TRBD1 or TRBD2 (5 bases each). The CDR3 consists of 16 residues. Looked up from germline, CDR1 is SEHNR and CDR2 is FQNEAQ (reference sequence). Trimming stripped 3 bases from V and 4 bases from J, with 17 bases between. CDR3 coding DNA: TGTGCCAGCAGCTTGAGAGGGGCGAATGAGGCAGATACGCAGTATTTT. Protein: CASSLRGANEADTQYF.

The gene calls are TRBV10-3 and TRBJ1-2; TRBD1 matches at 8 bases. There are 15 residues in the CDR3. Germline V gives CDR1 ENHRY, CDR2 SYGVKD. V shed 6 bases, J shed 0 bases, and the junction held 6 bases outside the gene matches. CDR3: CAIRDREGANYGYTF. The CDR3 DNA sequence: TGTGCCATCAGGGACAGGGAGGGAGCTAACTATGGCTACACCTTC.

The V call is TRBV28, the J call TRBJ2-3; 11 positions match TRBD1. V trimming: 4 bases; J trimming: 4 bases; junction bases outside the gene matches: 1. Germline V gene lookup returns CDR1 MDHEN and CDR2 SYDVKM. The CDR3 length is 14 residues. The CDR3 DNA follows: TGTGCCAGCAGTTCGGGACAGGGGGCAGATACGCAGTATTTT. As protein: CASSSGQGADTQYF.

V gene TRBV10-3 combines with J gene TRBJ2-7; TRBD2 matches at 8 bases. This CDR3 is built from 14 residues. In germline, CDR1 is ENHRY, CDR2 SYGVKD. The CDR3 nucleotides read TGTGCGGTAGGGAGCTCTAGCGGGCTCCACGAGCAGTACTTC. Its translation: CAVGSSSGLHEQYF.

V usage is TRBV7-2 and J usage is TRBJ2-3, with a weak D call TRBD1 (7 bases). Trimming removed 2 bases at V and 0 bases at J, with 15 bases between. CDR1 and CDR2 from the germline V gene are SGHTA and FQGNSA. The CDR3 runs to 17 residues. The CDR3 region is CASSLLGGTASTDTQYF. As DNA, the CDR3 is TGTGCCAGCAGCTTACTTGGGGGGACAGCTAGCACAGATACGCAGTATTTT.

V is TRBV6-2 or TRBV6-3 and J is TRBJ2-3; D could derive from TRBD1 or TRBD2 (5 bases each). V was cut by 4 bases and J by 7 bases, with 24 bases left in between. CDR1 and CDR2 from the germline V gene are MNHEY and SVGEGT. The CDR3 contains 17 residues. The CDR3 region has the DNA TGTGCCAGCAGTTCCCCCCCGGGACGGCCATCTGGGAATACGCAGTATTTT. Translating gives CASSSPPGRPSGNTQYF.

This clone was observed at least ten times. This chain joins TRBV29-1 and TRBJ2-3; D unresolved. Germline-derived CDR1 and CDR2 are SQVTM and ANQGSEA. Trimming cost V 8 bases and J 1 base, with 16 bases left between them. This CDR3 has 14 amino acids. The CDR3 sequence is CSIQRVIGTDTQYF. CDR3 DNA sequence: TGCAGCATACAGAGAGTGATTGGCACAGATACGCAGTATTTT.

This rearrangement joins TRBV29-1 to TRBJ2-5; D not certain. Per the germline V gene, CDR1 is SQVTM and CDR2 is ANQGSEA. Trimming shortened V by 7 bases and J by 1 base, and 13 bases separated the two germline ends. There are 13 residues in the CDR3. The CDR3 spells CSGRRTSQETQYF. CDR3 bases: TGCAGCGGAAGAAGGACCTCCCAAGAGACCCAGTACTTC.

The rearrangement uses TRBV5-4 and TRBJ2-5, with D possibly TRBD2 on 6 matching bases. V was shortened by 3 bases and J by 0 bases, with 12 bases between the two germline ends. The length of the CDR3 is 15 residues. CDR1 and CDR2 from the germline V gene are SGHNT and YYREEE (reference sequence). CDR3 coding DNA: TGTGCCAGCAGCTGGGGAGGAGGGGACCAAGAGACCCAGTACTTC. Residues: CASSWGGGDQETQYF.

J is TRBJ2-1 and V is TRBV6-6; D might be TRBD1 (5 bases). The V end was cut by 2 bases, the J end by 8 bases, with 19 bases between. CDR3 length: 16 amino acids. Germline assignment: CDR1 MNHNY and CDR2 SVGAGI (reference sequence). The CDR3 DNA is TGTGCCAGCAGTTACGGTTCGGCCGGGCCCAGGGATGAGCAGTTCTTC. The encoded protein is CASSYGSAGPRDEQFF.

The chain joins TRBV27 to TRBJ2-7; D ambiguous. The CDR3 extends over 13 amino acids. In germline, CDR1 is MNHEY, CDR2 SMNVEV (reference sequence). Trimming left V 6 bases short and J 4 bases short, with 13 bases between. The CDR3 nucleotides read TGTGCCAGCAGCCTTGGGGTTGGGTACGAGCAGTACTTC. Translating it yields CASSLGVGYEQYF.

The CDR3 loop is CASSYSFGQGELYGYTF. The CDR3 DNA sequence: TGTGCCAGCAGTTACTCGTTCGGGCAGGGCGAACTGTATGGCTACACCTTC. The V call is TRBV6-2 or TRBV6-3, the J call TRBJ1-2, with a tentative D call TRBD1 (5 bases). The CDR3 loop spans 17 amino acids. V lost 0 bases and J lost 5, with 19 bases in between. Germline V gene data show CDR1 as MNHEY and CDR2 as SVGEGT.

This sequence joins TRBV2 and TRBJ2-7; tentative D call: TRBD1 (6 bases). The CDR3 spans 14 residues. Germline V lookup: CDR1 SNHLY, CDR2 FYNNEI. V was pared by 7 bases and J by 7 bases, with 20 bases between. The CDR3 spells CASNRDETGGEQYF. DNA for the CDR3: TGTGCCAGCAATAGGGACGAGACAGGCGGGGAGCAGTACTTC.